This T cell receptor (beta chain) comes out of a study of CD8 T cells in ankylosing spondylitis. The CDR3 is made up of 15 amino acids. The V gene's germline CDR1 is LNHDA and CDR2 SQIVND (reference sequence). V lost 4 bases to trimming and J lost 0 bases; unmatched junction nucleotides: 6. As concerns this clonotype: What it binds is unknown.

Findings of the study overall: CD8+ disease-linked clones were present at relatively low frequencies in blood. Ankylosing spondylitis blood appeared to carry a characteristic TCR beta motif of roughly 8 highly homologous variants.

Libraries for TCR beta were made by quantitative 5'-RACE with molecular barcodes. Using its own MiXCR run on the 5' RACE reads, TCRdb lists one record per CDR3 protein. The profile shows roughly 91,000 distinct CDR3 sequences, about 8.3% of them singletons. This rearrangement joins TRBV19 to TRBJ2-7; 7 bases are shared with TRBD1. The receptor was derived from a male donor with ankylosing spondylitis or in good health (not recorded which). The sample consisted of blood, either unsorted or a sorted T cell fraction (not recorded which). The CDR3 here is CASSTTDRTSYEQYF. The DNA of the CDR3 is TGTGCCAGTAGTACTACGGACAGGACCTCCTACGAGCAGTACTTC.